The T cell receptor (beta chain) described here comes from a study of CD8+ T cells in alopecia areata (dated by TCRdb to between 2018 and 2020). Regarding the complete study: The treated patients took part in an open-label pilot trial in which moderate-to-severe alopecia areata was treated with oral tofacitinib at 5 to 10 mg twice daily. Patients received tofacitinib for 6 to 18 months and were then followed off drug for 6 months to check for delayed response and recurrence. For the treated patients, the SALT score, which quantifies what percentage of scalp surface area is affected, served as the measure of disease severity. To study T cell clonal expansion in alopecia areata, the researchers applied high-throughput TCRbeta sequencing to both the C3H/HeJ mouse model and human patients. On the human side, TCRbeta sequencing was run on scalp tissue and on sorted CD4+ and CD8+ peripheral blood T cells from healthy controls and from alopecia areata patients with either patchy or totalis/universalis disease. Biopsies were taken from tofacitinib-treated patients at baseline and at 4 and 24 weeks of treatment, and a later scalp biopsy was taken in several of the tofacitinib-treated patients. Scalp clonality was compared across normal scalp (n=4), patchy alopecia areata scalp (n=8), and alopecia totalis/universalis scalp (n=8). RNA came from the PAXgene miRNA kit for fixed scalp, the miRNeasy kit for PBMCs, and the RNeasy kit for mouse skin. TCRbeta CDR3 regions were amplified by immunoSEQ multiplex PCR using 35 Vbeta forward and 13 Jbeta reverse primers. The paper's findings and limits, for the study overall: The treated cohort was small, with a single nonresponder, so links between baseline CD8+ expansion and response need larger studies. Higher clonality and more expanded CD8+ clones were observed in lesional scalp than in normal scalp, particularly in alopecia totalis/universalis, a finding suggestive of antigenic drive. Compared with mice, TCR sequences shared between patients were less clear, possibly partly because of HLA diversity across the patient population. Scalp TCR repertoire analysis is complicated because resident alphabeta T cells in normal human skin are also sequenced, whereas mouse skin is dominated by gammadelta T cells. Tofacitinib significantly decreased scalp clonality and the number of expanded CD8+ clones among the top 100 scalp clones. Many expanded lesional clones were found to persist in scalp and blood during tofacitinib treatment, and relapse after treatment cessation may be partly explained by this persistence.

Interpreted using the paper, the treatment or condition label stands for: oral pan-JAK inhibitor, 5-10 mg twice daily. Peripheral blood and lesional scalp punch biopsies were obtained from patients with alopecia areata. PBMCs were separated by density centrifugation and stained for CD3, CD4 and CD8, after which CD4+ and CD8+ T cells were sorted on a FACSAria. Receptor libraries were prepared by the immunoSEQ multiplex PCR assay. To provide template for TCR sequencing, every sample had RNA extracted and reverse transcribed into cDNA. First-strand cDNA was synthesized with SuperScript III using a 2:1 mix of oligo-dT and random hexamers. A synthetic immune receptor repertoire was used to assess amplification bias, and residual bias was removed computationally. The paper's processing steps were these. Raw reads were preprocessed to remove errors, and CDR3 was defined by IMGT conventions from the conserved cysteine to phenylalanine. Clonality was computed as 1 minus the Shannon entropy, with the entropy normalized by log2 of the number of productive unique TCRs. CD4 or CD8 identity of scalp clones was inferred by cross-referencing scalp TCRbeta sequences with sorted blood CD4 and CD8 repertoires. Not all clones reach the TCRdb copy of this immuneACCESS table, which keeps in-frame sequences only. Checked studies attribute under half of the gap to unresolved V genes and leave the rest unexplained. The D gene and trimming were derived from the DNA, and the V and J assignments and clone size from that table. This sample comprises more than 90,000 clones, around 60% of them detected only once. The top ten clonotypes cover over 15% of the sample.

Between the V and J ends, shortened by 5 bases and 1 base respectively, the junction contains 11 bases. CDR1 and CDR2 are drawn from the germline V gene (reference sequence): SEHNR, FQNEAQ. The CDR3 numbers 14 residues from cysteine through phenylalanine. Only the CDR3 portion is preserved as DNA: 42 bases, with reading frame beginning at the first base. To note about this clone: The clone's antigen remains unknown. Per-base qualities were not stored, and no clone one base away is much larger.

The sample consisted of CD8+ T cells sorted from blood, taken at approximately week 60, from a patient treated with tofacitinib. The source of this sequence is a human donor with alopecia areata. The chain employs TRBV7-9 and TRBJ1-1, with TRBD1 as a weak D call on 5 bases. The DNA sequence follows: TGTGCCAGCAGCCCAGGGCGGGGGAACACTGAAGCTTTCTTT. It translates as CASSPGRGNTEAFF.